The 25 T cell receptor beta chains below were found in one sample sequenced in a study of control samples from healthy donors and cancer patients. Generated by immunoSEQ multiplex PCR, the TCRdb table keeps only in-frame clones and is missing some. The table shows approximately 83,000 clones, with over 85% occurring only once. The sample comprised blood. The receptors originated from a woman between 25 and 40 years old in good health.

This chain links TRBV5-1 with TRBJ2-5, with TRBD2 matching 12 bases. Germline V lookup: CDR1 SGHRS, CDR2 YFSETQ. Unmatched junction bases numbered 8, after V lost 2 bases and J lost 0 bases. The CDR3 contains 18 residues. The DNA for the CDR3 is TGCGCCAGCAGCTTCAGGACTAGCGGGATAGGGTACCAAGAGACCCAGTACTTC. Translated, it gives CASSFRTSGIGYQETQYF. The full variable domain, its missing parts supplied by reference TRBV5-1 and TRBJ2-5, is KAGVTQTPRYLIKTRGQQVTLSCSPISGHRSVSWYQQTPGQGLQFLFEYFSETQRNKGNFPGRFSGRQFSNSRSEMNVSTLELGDSALYLCASSFRTSGIGYQETQYFGPGTRLLVL.

The chain combines TRBV3-1 (or the pseudogene TRBV3-2) with TRBJ1-1; possibly TRBD1 for D (6 bases). The V end was cut by 5 bases, the J end by 7 bases, with 17 bases between. The CDR3 is 14 residues long. Germline CDR1 and CDR2: LGHDT and YNNKEL (reference sequence). The CDR3 DNA is TGTGCCAGCAGCAACTTGGGGGGCCGGATTGAAGCTTTCTTT. Translation gives CASSNLGGRIEAFF.

J is TRBJ2-1 and V is TRBV4-1; possibly TRBD2 for D (5 bases). There are 14 residues in the CDR3. CDR1 and CDR2 from the germline V gene are MGHRA and YSYEKL. The germline V and J ends were trimmed by 7 bases and 5 bases, with 15 bases remaining between them. The CDR3 protein is CASNRREGNNEQFF. For the CDR3, the DNA is TGCGCCAGCAACCGTCGAGAGGGCAACAATGAGCAGTTCTTC.

The J gene is TRBJ1-6, the V gene TRBV6-5; D remains ambiguous. CDR3 length: 13 amino acids. Trimming stripped 5 bases from V and 6 bases from J, with 8 bases between. Germline V gives CDR1 MNHEY, CDR2 SVGAGI. The CDR3 spells CASSTISNSPLHF. CDR3 in DNA: TGTGCCAGCAGTACAATCAGTAATTCACCCCTCCACTTT.

V and J are TRBV30 and TRBJ1-2; TRBD1 might be the D (6 bases). The length of the CDR3 is 13 residues. Germline V gives CDR1 GTSNPN, CDR2 SVGIG (reference sequence). V lost 3 bases to trimming and J lost 6 bases, with 14 bases between them. The CDR3 sequence is CAWSGYRAHGYTF. The CDR3 DNA follows: TGTGCCTGGAGCGGGTACAGGGCTCATGGCTACACCTTC.

The rearrangement joins TRBV21-1 to TRBJ2-7. TRBV21-1 is a pseudogene. CDR3 length equals 15 residues. CDR3 DNA: TGTGCCAGCAGCCTTAGACCGTTACCCTCCTACGAGCAGTACTTC. It codes for CASSLRPLPSYEQYF.

The chain is built from TRBV30 and TRBJ1-2, with 10 bases that match TRBD1. The ends lost 5 bases at V and 0 bases at J; junction bases unmatched: 3. The CDR3 covers 14 residues. Germline V gives CDR1 GTSNPN, CDR2 SVGIG (reference sequence). CDR3 region: CAWWGQGSNYGYTF. Written as DNA, the CDR3 is TGTGCCTGGTGGGGACAGGGGTCTAACTATGGCTACACCTTC.

This clone was counted between two and nine times. This rearrangement joins TRBV10-1 to TRBJ2-3; TRBD2 agrees at 8 bases. Looked up from germline, CDR1 is WNHNN and CDR2 is SYGVQD (reference sequence). The J segment lost 5 bases and the V segment lost 5 bases, leaving 0 bases of the junction unmatched. The CDR3 runs to 12 residues. The CDR3 nucleotides read TGCGCCAGCAGTCTAGCGGGAGATACGCAGTATTTT. Translated: CASSLAGDTQYF.

This clone is a singleton in its sample. In nucleotides, the CDR3 is TGCGCCAGCAGCGCCGGGAGCGGCTCCTACAATGAGCAGTTCTTC. Translated: CASSAGSGSYNEQFF. The chain recombines TRBV5-1 with TRBJ2-1; a possible D gene is TRBD2 (6 bases). This CDR3 has 15 amino acids. The germline CDR1 and CDR2 sequences are SGHRS and YFSETQ. The ends were cut back, 4 bases at V and 0 bases at J, with 11 bases in the middle.

The rearrangement links TRBV11-3 to TRBJ2-1; 11 bases agree with TRBD1. This CDR3 is 15 amino acids long. J was trimmed by 8 bases and V by 1 base; bases with no gene match: 4. In germline, CDR1 is SGHNT, CDR2 YENEEA. The DNA of the CDR3 is TGTGCCAGCAGCTTAGGGACAGGGGGCTTCGATGAGCAGTTCTTC. Translation gives CASSLGTGGFDEQFF. Full variable domain (rest looked up from reference TRBV11-3 and TRBJ2-1): EAGVVQSPRYKIIEKKQPVAFWCNPISGHNTLYWYLQNLGQGPELLIRYENEEAVDDSQLPKDRFSAERLKGVDSTLKIQPAELGDSAVYLCASSLGTGGFDEQFFGPGTRLTVL.

V is TRBV27 and J is TRBJ2-2, with TRBD2 as a possible D gene (5 bases). The CDR3 spans 14 residues. Trimming stripped 8 bases from V and 4 bases from J, with 14 bases between. From germline, CDR1 is MNHEY and CDR2 SMNVEV (reference sequence). CDR3 loop: CASSRPGGTGELFF. CDR3 nucleotide sequence: TGTGCCAGCTCCCGTCCCGGAGGCACCGGGGAGCTGTTTTTT.

V and J are TRBV11-3 and TRBJ2-2; D gene unclear. Trimming shortened V by 5 bases and J by 0 bases, and 4 bases separated the two germline ends. Germline V gives CDR1 SGHNT, CDR2 YENEEA. This CDR3 has 13 amino acids. The CDR3, as DNA: TGTGCCAGCAGCCGGACGAACACCGGGGAGCTGTTTTTT. Translated, it gives CASSRTNTGELFF.

The rearrangement uses TRBV5-1 and TRBJ1-2, with D unresolved. The V end lost 0 bases, the J end lost 4 bases, and 10 bases lay between the germline ends. Germline V lookup: CDR1 SGHRS, CDR2 YFSETQ. The CDR3 runs 14 residues. The CDR3 region has the DNA TGCGCCAGCAGCTTGGCGTTTGCGACCTATGGCTACACCTTC. It codes for CASSLAFATYGYTF.

The chain employs TRBV24-1 and TRBJ2-1; 12 bases match TRBD2. This CDR3 spans 16 amino acids. Germline V gives CDR1 KGHDR, CDR2 SFDVKD. V shed 3 bases, J shed 1 base, and the junction held 0 bases outside the gene matches. The CDR3 sequence is CATSDLAGGSYNEQFF. The CDR3 DNA follows: TGTGCCACCAGTGATCTAGCGGGAGGGTCCTACAATGAGCAGTTCTTC.

This clone was seen only a few times. V usage is TRBV2 and J usage is TRBJ2-7; weak D call: TRBD1 (5 bases). CDR1 and CDR2 (germline): SNHLY, FYNNEI. The CDR3 has 14 residues. Trimming cost V 7 bases and J 0 bases, with 13 bases left between them. Here the CDR3 reads CASTPRQSSYEQYF. CDR3 nucleotide sequence: TGTGCCAGCACCCCGAGACAGAGCTCCTACGAGCAGTACTTC.

The V gene is TRBV27, the J gene TRBJ2-1, with TRBD1 matching 10 bases. The CDR3 has 15 residues. The germline V gene has CDR1 MNHEY and CDR2 SMNVEV (reference sequence). The ends lost 5 bases at V and 7 bases at J; junction bases unmatched: 8. The CDR3 DNA reads as TGTGCCAGCAGTATAAGCCCGGACAGGGGGAATGAGCAGTTCTTC. This encodes CASSISPDRGNEQFF.

This chain joins TRBV19 and TRBJ2-1; TRBD2 aligns across 13 bases. V trimming: 8 bases; J trimming: 8 bases; junction bases outside the gene matches: 6. From germline, CDR1 is LNHDA and CDR2 SQIVND (reference sequence). The CDR3 length is 14 residues. The CDR3, as DNA: TGTGCCAGTCAACTAGCGGGGGGGCTCCATGAGCAGTTCTTC. Translating it yields CASQLAGGLHEQFF. The full variable domain, with the rest looked up from reference TRBV19 and TRBJ2-1, is DGGITQSPKYLFRKEGQNVTLSCEQNLNHDAMYWYRQDPGQGLRLIYYSQIVNDFQKGDIAEGYSVSREKKESFPLTVTSAQKNPTAFYLCASQLAGGLHEQFFGPGTRLTVL.

This chain uses TRBV6-5 with TRBJ2-7; weak D call: TRBD1 (6 bases). The CDR3 totals 15 residues. Germline V gene data show CDR1 as MNHEY and CDR2 as SVGAGI. V lost 2 bases and J lost 3, with 14 bases in between. CDR3 DNA: TGTGCCAGCAGTTACGGCTATGGGGGCGGCTACGAGCAGTACTTC. It specifies CASSYGYGGGYEQYF.

The rearrangement uses TRBV11-2 and TRBJ2-7, with D possibly being TRBD1 (5 bases). The length of the CDR3 is 16 residues. V lost 1 base and J lost 2, with 15 bases in between. CDR1 and CDR2 from the germline V gene are SGHAT and FQNNGV. The CDR3 protein is CASSLARGGRAYEQYF. DNA for the CDR3: TGTGCCAGCAGCTTAGCTAGGGGTGGCAGGGCCTACGAGCAGTACTTC.

This chain connects TRBV5-4 to TRBJ1-2; D is perhaps TRBD1 (6 bases). This CDR3 has 14 residues. In germline, CDR1 is SGHNT, CDR2 YYREEE (reference sequence). Trimming removed 2 bases from V and 4 bases from J, with 12 bases in between. The CDR3 reads CASSLQGQVYGYTF. In DNA form, the CDR3 reads TGTGCCAGCAGCTTACAGGGACAAGTCTATGGCTACACCTTC.

The V and J genes are TRBV2 and TRBJ2-1; D could derive from TRBD1 or TRBD2 (6 bases each). The CDR3 spans 14 residues. Between the trimmed V and J ends, which lost 7 bases and 0 bases, there was a span of 10 bases. Germline assignment: CDR1 SNHLY and CDR2 FYNNEI. CDR3 protein: CASIGGPSYNEQFF. The CDR3, as DNA: TGTGCCAGCATTGGGGGGCCCTCCTACAATGAGCAGTTCTTC. Supplemented by reference TRBV2 and TRBJ2-1, the full variable domain reads EPEVTQTPSHQVTQMGQEVILRCVPISNHLYFYWYRQILGQKVEFLVSFYNNEISEKSEIFDDQFSVERPDGSNFTLKIRSTKLEDSAMYFCASIGGPSYNEQFFGPGTRLTVL.

The rearrangement links TRBV30 to TRBJ1-2; D is unclear. Germline V gene lookup returns CDR1 GTSNPN and CDR2 SVGIG (reference sequence). This CDR3 comprises 12 residues. V shed 0 bases and J shed 6 bases, with 8 bases lying between them. The CDR3 is CAWSVGLDGYTF. In DNA, the CDR3 is TGTGCCTGGAGTGTAGGGCTGGATGGCTACACCTTC.

The gene calls are TRBV7-9 and TRBJ2-3; 9 bases map to TRBD2. V shed 5 bases and J 0 bases; nucleotides not matched to a gene: 6. The length of the CDR3 is 16 residues. Germline loops: CDR1 SEHNR, CDR2 FQNEAQ (reference sequence). CDR3 sequence: CASSPTSGSSTDTQYF. CDR3 coding DNA: TGTGCCAGCAGCCCCACTAGCGGGTCTAGCACAGATACGCAGTATTTT. The full variable domain, in which reference TRBV7-9 and TRBJ2-3 provide the parts outside the CDR3, is DTGVSQNPRHKITKRGQNVTFRCDPISEHNRLYWYRQTLGQGPEFLTYFQNEAQLEKSRLLSDRFSAERPKGSFSTLEIQRTEQGDSAMYLCASSPTSGSSTDTQYFGPGTRLTVL.

CDR3 nucleotides: TGCGCCAGCAGCTTTTATGGGGGGACTGAAGCTTTCTTT. The encoded protein is CASSFYGGTEAFF. The gene calls are TRBV5-1 and TRBJ1-1; a possible D gene is TRBD1 (5 bases). The CDR3 contains 13 residues. V gave up 2 bases and J gave up 5 bases, with 10 bases separating them. Germline V gene sequence: CDR1 SGHRS, CDR2 YFSETQ. The entire variable domain, with the rest obtained from reference TRBV5-1 and TRBJ1-1, is as follows: KAGVTQTPRYLIKTRGQQVTLSCSPISGHRSVSWYQQTPGQGLQFLFEYFSETQRNKGNFPGRFSGRQFSNSRSEMNVSTLELGDSALYLCASSFYGGTEAFFGQGTRLTVV.

The CDR3 loop is CASSPQGTEAFF. In DNA form, the CDR3 reads TGTGCCAGCAGCCCGCAGGGCACTGAAGCTTTCTTT. The chain recombines TRBV28 with TRBJ1-1; maybe TRBD1 (5 bases). The CDR3 length is 12 residues. Germline CDR1 MDHEN, CDR2 SYDVKM. Trimming cost V 6 bases and J 4 bases, with 9 bases left between them.